This T cell receptor beta chain was sequenced in a study of blood T cells in healthy people across ages. For the second PCR, which ran for about 6 to 12 cycles, a sample-barcoded 5' primer and a J-beta primer mix were used. Using its own MiXCR run on the 5' RACE reads, TCRdb lists one record per CDR3 protein. Of hundreds of thousands of distinct CDR3 sequences in the sample, about 30% were seen once. This clonotype was detected many times. The germline CDR1 and CDR2 sequences are MNHEY and SVGEGT. V lost 6 bases to trimming and J lost 10 bases; unmatched junction nucleotides: 8. CDR3 size: 13 residues.

The clonotype originates from a woman aged 80 or over in good health. V usage is TRBV6-2 or TRBV6-3 and J usage is TRBJ2-1; 8 nucleotides match TRBD1. The sequenced sample was blood. CDR3 sequence: CASRRQGAREQFF. The CDR3 region has the DNA TGTGCCAGCAGAAGGCAGGGGGCCCGCGAGCAGTTCTTC.